Given below is one T cell receptor beta chain in context. This specimen belongs to a study of Graves' ophthalmopathy and Graves' hyperthyroidism. Investigators amplified TCR beta CDR3 regions from RNA transcripts. The workflow started with a first-round RT-PCR run with HTBI primers and then moved on to a second-round multiplex PCR. TCRdb re-called the multiplex PCR reads through MiXCR, storing one row per CDR3 protein. The table has 240,000 or so distinct CDR3 sequences, approximately 42% seen once. Germline V lookup: CDR1 WNHNN, CDR2 SYGVQD (reference sequence). This CDR3 comprises 13 residues. V lost 7 bases and J 5 bases, leaving 11 bases between the germline ends.

This sequence was found in an adult man with Graves' ophthalmopathy. The chain employs TRBV10-1 and TRBJ1-4; D gene unclear. The sample comprised peripheral blood. The CDR3 region is CASMVLVNEKLFF. The CDR3 nucleotides are TGCGCCAGCATGGTTCTAGTCAATGAAAAACTGTTTTTT.